This is a list of T cell receptor beta chains from one sample in a study of blood T cell repertoires in COVID-19. Here immunoSEQ multiplex PCR was the method, and the copy in TCRdb shows in-frame clones only, minus some. The sample holds approximately 300,000 clones, approximately 91% seen once. Specimen: PBMCs or T cells enriched from blood (not recorded which). Source of these receptors: a man in his 60s who had recovered from COVID-19. CDR3s include the opening cysteine and the closing phenylalanine or tryptophan. The order of the fields is D gene, V gene, clone size, J gene, CDR3 DNA, CDR3 protein. D genes are given only for firm matches. Size values are once, few and many counts, or a class for expanded clones, and some rows have none.

D gene: -; V gene: TRBV11-3; clone size: -; J gene: TRBJ2-3; CDR3 DNA: TGTGCCAGCAGCAGTAGAGTTTTTGATACGCAGTATTTT; CDR3 protein: CASSSRVFDTQYF
D gene: -; V gene: TRBV15; clone size: few; J gene: TRBJ2-7; CDR3 DNA: TGTGCCACCAGCAGAGATACGGGGGGCTTATACGAGCAGTACTTC; CDR3 protein: CATSRDTGGLYEQYF
D gene: -; V gene: TRBV14; clone size: -; J gene: TRBJ1-2; CDR3 DNA: TGTGCCAGCAGCCCCGAGGACAAGACTAACTATGGCTACACCTTC; CDR3 protein: CASSPEDKTNYGYTF
D gene: -; V gene: TRBV28; clone size: -; J gene: TRBJ2-7; CDR3 DNA: TGTGCCAGCAGTTTAGAGCGGGCGGGGAACTACTACGAGCAGTACTTC; CDR3 protein: CASSLERAGNYYEQYF
D gene: -; V gene: TRBV24-1; clone size: -; J gene: TRBJ2-1; CDR3 DNA: TGTGCCACCAGTGATCCATCGCCAGGGAATATATACAATGAGCAGTTCTTC; CDR3 protein: CATSDPSPGNIYNEQFF
D gene: TRBD1; V gene: TRBV7-6; clone size: -; J gene: TRBJ2-7; CDR3 DNA: TGTGCCAGCAGTCCCGGACAGGGTATTTCCTACGAGCAGTACTTC; CDR3 protein: CASSPGQGISYEQYF
D gene: -; V gene: TRBV7-7; clone size: once; J gene: TRBJ2-5; CDR3 DNA: TGTGCTAGCAGCTTCGGTCTGGCGGACCAAGAGACCCAGTACTTC; CDR3 protein: CASSFGLADQETQYF
D gene: -; V gene: TRBV6-5; clone size: few; J gene: TRBJ2-2; CDR3 DNA: TGTGCCAGCAGGATTAGAAACCCGAACACCGGGGAGCTGTTTTTT; CDR3 protein: CASRIRNPNTGELFF
D gene: TRBD1; V gene: TRBV4-2; clone size: -; J gene: TRBJ1-3; CDR3 DNA: TGTGCCAGCAGCCAAGATCACCGACAGGGATACTCTGGAAACACCATATATTTT; CDR3 protein: CASSQDHRQGYSGNTIYF
D gene: TRBD2; V gene: TRBV11-1; clone size: -; J gene: TRBJ2-1; CDR3 DNA: TGTGCCAGCAGCTTAGGGGCGGGAGTCAATGAGCAGTTCTTC; CDR3 protein: CASSLGAGVNEQFF
D gene: -; V gene: TRBV28; clone size: -; J gene: TRBJ1-1; CDR3 DNA: TGTGCCAGCAGTTTTGGCAGGGCTATGAACACTGAAGCTTTCTTT; CDR3 protein: CASSFGRAMNTEAFF
D gene: -; V gene: TRBV6-5; clone size: -; J gene: TRBJ2-1; CDR3 DNA: TGTGCCAGCAGCCCCCAGGTGACATACAATGAGCAGTTCTTC; CDR3 protein: CASSPQVTYNEQFF
D gene: -; V gene: TRBV7-3; clone size: -; J gene: TRBJ2-1; CDR3 DNA: TGTGCCAGCAGCTTATTCAGGGAATGGGACAATCAGGGGGAGCAGTTCTTC; CDR3 protein: CASSLFREWDNQGEQFF
D gene: TRBD1; V gene: TRBV7-6; clone size: -; J gene: TRBJ1-5; CDR3 DNA: TGTGCCAGCAGCTTAGCCAGGGGGCGCAATCAGCCCCAGCATTTT; CDR3 protein: CASSLARGRNQPQHF
D gene: TRBD1; V gene: TRBV5-6; clone size: -; J gene: TRBJ1-2; CDR3 DNA: TGTGCCAGCAGCTTGGAGGGACAGGGGGTCGGCTACACCTTC; CDR3 protein: CASSLEGQGVGYTF
D gene: -; V gene: TRBV12-3/TRBV12-4; clone size: -; J gene: TRBJ1-1; CDR3 DNA: TGTGCCAGCAGTTTAGGGCAGAACACTGAAGCTTTCTTT; CDR3 protein: CASSLGQNTEAFF
D gene: -; V gene: TRBV5-1; clone size: few; J gene: TRBJ2-1; CDR3 DNA: TGCGCCAGCAGCTTAAGGGGCGATGAGCAGTTCTTC; CDR3 protein: CASSLRGDEQFF
D gene: TRBD1; V gene: TRBV5-6; clone size: few; J gene: TRBJ1-2; CDR3 DNA: TGTGCCAGCAGCTCGACAGGGGCTCCCTATGGCTACACCTTC; CDR3 protein: CASSSTGAPYGYTF